This entry lists 21 T cell receptor beta chains sequenced from one sample in a study of glioma-infiltrating T cells. Using RNA template, CDR3s of TCR alpha and beta were amplified with iRepertoire arm-PCR. TCRdb re-analysed the multiplex PCR reads in MiXCR, keeping a single row per CDR3 protein. The sample has under 200,000 distinct CDR3 sequences; around 40% are singletons. The sequencing sample was made of glioma tissue, nonneoplastic brain tissue, or PBMCs (not recorded which). The receptors shown here come from a human donor with low-grade glioma or glioblastoma, undergoing nonglioma brain surgery, or in good health (not recorded which).

The V gene is TRBV20-1, the J gene TRBJ2-7; D possibly corresponds to TRBD2 (5 bases). The CDR3 extends over 15 amino acids. Between the trimmed V and J ends, which lost 0 bases and 0 bases, there was a span of 12 bases. Germline V CDR1 and CDR2: DFQATT, SNEGSKA (reference sequence). The CDR3 reads CSARDLRLSSYEQYF. CDR3 in DNA: TGCAGTGCTAGAGATCTGCGACTAAGCTCCTACGAGCAGTACTTC.

There are many counts of this clonotype. In DNA, the CDR3 is TGTGCCAGCAGTCCCCGGGTTGGCGGTGGCAATGAGCAGTTCTTC. Translating it yields CASSPRVGGGNEQFF. The chain joins TRBV6-1 to TRBJ2-1; D ambiguous. In germline, CDR1 is MNHNS, CDR2 SASEGT. Trimming cost V 5 bases and J 6 bases, with 17 bases left between them. The CDR3 loop spans 15 amino acids.

This sequence joins TRBV6-1 and TRBJ2-3; D is ambiguous. CDR3 length: 13 residues. Trimming took 6 bases from V and 7 from J, leaving 14 bases between them. In germline, CDR1 is MNHNS, CDR2 SASEGT. This chain's CDR3 is CASSRTVAYTQYF. CDR3 in DNA: TGTGCCAGCAGCAGAACAGTGGCATATACGCAGTATTTT.

This clonotype was seen more than once but under ten times. J is TRBJ2-1 and V is TRBV9, with 8 bases aligning to TRBD2. CDR1 and CDR2 (germline): SGDLS, YYNGEE. After removal of 2 bases from V and 4 bases from J, the junction contained 8 bases not matched to a gene. The length of the CDR3 is 16 residues. The CDR3 sequence: CASSVGGTRGYNEQFF. CDR3 sequence (DNA): TGTGCCAGCAGCGTGGGAGGGACTAGGGGTTACAATGAGCAGTTCTTC. Together with reference TRBV9 and TRBJ2-1, the CDR3 gives the full variable domain: DSGVTQTPKHLITATGQRVTLRCSPRSGDLSVYWYQQSLDQGLQFLIQYYNGEERAKGNILERFSAQQFPDLHSELNLSSLELGDSALYFCASSVGGTRGYNEQFFGPGTRLTVL.

This clonotype was observed many times. The rearrangement links TRBV7-2 to TRBJ2-3, with a tentative D call TRBD2 (6 bases). The V end was cut by 4 bases, the J end by 5 bases, with 19 bases between. Germline V gene data show CDR1 as SGHTA and CDR2 as FQGNSA. The CDR3 is made up of 16 amino acids. The CDR3 nucleotides read TGTGCCAGCAGCTGGCGGGGCGGACCCGGAGGAGATACGCAGTATTTT. Translated: CASSWRGGPGGDTQYF.

At least ten counts were recorded for this clonotype. V usage is TRBV10-3 and J usage is TRBJ1-1; D is uncertain. V lost 4 bases and J 0 bases, leaving 3 bases between the germline ends. Germline CDR1 and CDR2: ENHRY and SYGVKD. The CDR3 runs to 12 residues. As DNA, the CDR3 is TGTGCCATCAGTGGAGTGAACACTGAAGCTTTCTTT. Encoded protein: CAISGVNTEAFF.

This clonotype was seen at least ten times. The gene calls are TRBV19 and TRBJ1-1; D might be TRBD1 (5 bases). The CDR3 contains 14 residues. Looked up from germline, CDR1 is LNHDA and CDR2 is SQIVND (reference sequence). Trimming removed 7 bases from V and 0 bases from J, with 12 bases in between. This CDR3 reads CASTRGRLNTEAFF. CDR3 coding DNA: TGTGCCAGTACGCGGGGGAGATTGAACACTGAAGCTTTCTTT.

In its sample, this clonotype was seen a few times. This may be a read error, as it is one base from a much larger clone. CDR3 coding DNA: TGTGCCAGAAGAGACGGACCCTCCTACGAGCAGTACTTC. Its translation: CARRDGPSYEQYF. This rearrangement joins TRBV6-1 to TRBJ2-7, with no clear D. The CDR3 spans 13 residues. Per the germline V gene, CDR1 is MNHNS and CDR2 is SASEGT. Trimming left V 9 bases short and J 0 bases short, with 12 bases between.

This clonotype was observed a handful of times. V gene TRBV19 combines with J gene TRBJ1-1; D is possibly TRBD1 (5 bases). Germline loops: CDR1 LNHDA, CDR2 SQIVND (reference sequence). Trimming took off 7 bases at V and 3 bases at J, with 15 bases between the two ends. This CDR3 spans 14 amino acids. CDR3 coding DNA: TGTGCCAGTAAAGGGCCCGGGGCAGACACTGAAGCTTTCTTT. This gives the protein CASKGPGADTEAFF.

This clonotype came up a few times. This chain uses TRBV5-1 with TRBJ1-6; 9 nucleotides align to TRBD1. This CDR3 spans 14 amino acids. V shed 0 bases and J 13 bases; nucleotides not matched to a gene: 5. Germline-derived CDR1 and CDR2 are SGHRS and YFSETQ. In DNA form, the CDR3 reads TGCGCCAGCAGCTTGGGACAGGGGGATTGGCCCCTCCACTTT. Its protein product is CASSLGQGDWPLHF.

A few counts support this clonotype. The CDR3 sequence is CASSLASLEGGYTF. In DNA form, the CDR3 reads TGCGCCAGCAGCTTGGCAAGCCTCGAAGGGGGCTACACCTTC. This rearrangement joins TRBV5-1 to TRBJ1-2; D uncertain. V was clipped by 0 bases and J by 8 bases, with 14 bases between them. Germline values: CDR1 SGHRS, CDR2 YFSETQ. The length of the CDR3 is 14 residues.

The chain uses TRBV3-1 and TRBJ1-1, with a possible D match to TRBD1 (5 bases). The CDR3 spans 16 residues. Germline CDR1 LGHDT, CDR2 YNNKEL (reference sequence). Deletions cut 4 bases from V and 0 bases from J, with 15 bases between. The CDR3 spells CASSPGGKVMNTEAFF. CDR3 sequence (DNA): TGTGCCAGCAGCCCGGGGGGGAAAGTTATGAACACTGAAGCTTTCTTT. Supplemented by reference TRBV3-1 and TRBJ1-1, the full variable domain reads DTAVSQTPKYLVTQMGNDKSIKCEQNLGHDTMYWYKQDSKKFLKIMFSYNNKELIINETVPNRFSPKSPDKAHLNLHINSLELGDSAVYFCASSPGGKVMNTEAFFGQGTRLTVV.

This clonotype was counted ten times or more. This chain connects TRBV6-1 to TRBJ2-1, with 9 bases fitting TRBD2. The V gene end was trimmed by 7 bases and the J gene end by 6 bases; junction bases not matched to a gene: 7. The germline V gene encodes CDR1 MNHNS and CDR2 SASEGT. The CDR3 has 14 amino acids. The CDR3 region is CASTRLAAVNEQFF. The DNA of the CDR3 is TGTGCCAGCACCCGACTAGCGGCTGTCAATGAGCAGTTCTTC.

In its sample, this clonotype was seen a few times. CDR3 bases: TGTGCCAGCTCAGCACTGGACAGATTGAACACTGAAGCTTTCTTT. The encoded protein is CASSALDRLNTEAFF. This chain uses TRBV18 with TRBJ1-1, with D possibly TRBD1 on 6 matching bases. Trimming shortened V by 5 bases and J by 0 bases, and 13 bases separated the two germline ends. CDR1 and CDR2 (germline): KGHSH, LQKENI. The CDR3 loop spans 15 amino acids.

Points on this clonotype: Germline and junction disagree at one end, which may indicate a read error. This rearrangement joins TRBV6-1 to TRBJ1-1; D is perhaps TRBD1 (6 bases). The CDR3 runs to 13 residues. The germline V gene has CDR1 MNHNS and CDR2 SASEGT. The CDR3 nucleotides are TGTGCCAGCGGGCAGGGGCAGAGCACTGAGGCTTTCTTT. It is translated as CASGQGQSTEAFF.

For this clonotype: With a much larger clone just one base away, this may be a read error. The chain recombines TRBV27 with TRBJ2-1; possible D gene TRBD1, 6 bases. Germline V CDR1 and CDR2: MNHEY, SMNVEV (reference sequence). The V end lost 6 bases, the J end lost 6 bases, and 12 bases lay between the germline ends. The CDR3 contains 13 residues. The CDR3 DNA is TGTGCCAGCAGAACGGGACATCGCAATGAGCAGTTCTTC. It encodes CASRTGHRNEQFF.

For this clonotype: At one of its ends the junction is not consistent with the germline gene, which may arise from a read error. The V and J genes are TRBV20-1 and TRBJ2-5; 7 bases line up with TRBD1. CDR1 is DFQATT, CDR2 SNEGSKA, per germline (reference sequence). The CDR3 runs 15 residues. The CDR3 coding sequence is TGCAGTGCTACACCCCGACAGGGAAGACAAGAGACCAAGTACTTC. As protein: CSATPRQGRQETKYF.

This clonotype was picked up many times. The chain carries TRBV3-1 and TRBJ1-1, with TRBD1 matching 11 bases. With 1 base clipped from V and 6 bases from J, the junction kept 4 bases outside the gene matches. The V gene's germline CDR1 is LGHDT and CDR2 YNNKEL (reference sequence). The length of the CDR3 is 15 residues. CDR3 sequence: CASSQAGQGVSEAFF. The CDR3 nucleotides read TGTGCCAGCAGCCAAGCGGGACAGGGGGTGTCTGAAGCTTTCTTT.

This clonotype was observed many times. The J gene is TRBJ2-7, the V gene TRBV27, with 8 bases fitting TRBD1. CDR1 MNHEY and CDR2 SMNVEV come from the germline V gene (reference sequence). The ends lost 2 bases at V and 6 bases at J; junction bases unmatched: 3. The CDR3 is 13 residues long. CDR3 in DNA: TGTGCCAGCAGTTTACAGGGGGCGTCCGAGCAGTACTTC. It is translated as CASSLQGASEQYF.

The chain carries TRBV28 and TRBJ2-3, with D perhaps being TRBD1 or TRBD2 (5 bases each). V gave up 7 bases and J gave up 11 bases, with 22 bases separating them. Germline assignment: CDR1 MDHEN and CDR2 SYDVKM. This CDR3 contains 14 residues. CDR3 in amino acids: CASTPTGTTFRQYF. The CDR3 nucleotides are TGTGCCAGCACCCCGACCGGGACCACGTTTAGGCAGTATTTT.

This clonotype has just one count. Since a much larger clone is just one base distant, this may be a read error. The V call is TRBV15, the J call TRBJ2-3; no reliable D call. This CDR3 spans 13 amino acids. From germline, CDR1 is LNHNV and CDR2 YYDKDF (reference sequence). CDR3 sequence: CATRRDFLDTQYF. DNA of the CDR3: TGTGCCACCAGAAGAGATTTTTTAGATACGCAGTATTTT.